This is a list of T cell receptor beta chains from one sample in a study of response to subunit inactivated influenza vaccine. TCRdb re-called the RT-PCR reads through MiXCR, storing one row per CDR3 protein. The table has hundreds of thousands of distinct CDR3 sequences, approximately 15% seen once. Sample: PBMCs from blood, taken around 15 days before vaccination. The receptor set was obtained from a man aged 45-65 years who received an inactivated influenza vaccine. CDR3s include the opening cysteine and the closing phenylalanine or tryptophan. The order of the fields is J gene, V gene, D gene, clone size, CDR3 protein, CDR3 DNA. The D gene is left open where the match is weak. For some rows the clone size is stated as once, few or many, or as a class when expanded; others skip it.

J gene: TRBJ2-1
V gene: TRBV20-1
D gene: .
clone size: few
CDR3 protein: CSARDGATSYNEQFF
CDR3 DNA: TGCAGTGCTAGAGATGGGGCTACCTCGTACAATGAGCAGTTCTTC

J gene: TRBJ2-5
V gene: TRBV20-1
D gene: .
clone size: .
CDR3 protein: CSARDITDQETQYF
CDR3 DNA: TGCAGTGCTAGAGATATCACCGATCAAGAGACCCAGTACTTC

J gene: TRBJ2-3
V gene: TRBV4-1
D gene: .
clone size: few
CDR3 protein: CASSQDRVLDTQYF
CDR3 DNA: TGCGCCAGCAGCCAAGACAGGGTTTTAGATACGCAGTATTTT

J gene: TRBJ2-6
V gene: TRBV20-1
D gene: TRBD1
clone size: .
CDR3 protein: CSAVAPSTRDRGRLSGANVLTF
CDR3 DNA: TGCAGTGCTGTAGCCCCATCGACCCGGGACAGGGGTCGGCTATCTGGGGCCAACGTCCTGACTTTC

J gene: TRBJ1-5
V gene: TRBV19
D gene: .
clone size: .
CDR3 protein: CASKALYSNQPQHF
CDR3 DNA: TGTGCCAGTAAGGCATTGTATAGCAATCAGCCCCAGCATTTT

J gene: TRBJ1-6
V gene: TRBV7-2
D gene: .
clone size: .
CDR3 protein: CASSLPNRVNSPLHF
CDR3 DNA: TGTGCCAGCAGCTTACCAAACAGGGTTAATTCACCCCTCCACTTT

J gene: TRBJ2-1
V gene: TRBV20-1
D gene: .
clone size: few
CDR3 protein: CSARDHASSSYNEQFF
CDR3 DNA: TGCAGTGCTAGAGATCATGCTAGCAGCTCCTACAATGAGCAGTTCTTC

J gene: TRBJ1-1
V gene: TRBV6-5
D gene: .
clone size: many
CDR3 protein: CASSSRDGTEAFF
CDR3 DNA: TGTGCCAGCAGTTCCAGGGATGGGACTGAAGCTTTCTTT

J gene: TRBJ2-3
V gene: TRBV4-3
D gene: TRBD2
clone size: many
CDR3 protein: CASSQEMGLATDTQYF
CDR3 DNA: TGCGCCAGCAGCCAAGAGATGGGACTAGCCACAGATACGCAGTATTTT

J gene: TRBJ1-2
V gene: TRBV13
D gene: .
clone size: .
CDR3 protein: CASSSSRGAYGYTF
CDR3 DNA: TGTGCCAGCAGCAGCTCCAGGGGCGCGTATGGCTACACCTTC

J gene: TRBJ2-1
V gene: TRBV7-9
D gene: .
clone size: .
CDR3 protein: CASSLQVINEQFF
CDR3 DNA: TGTGCCAGCAGCTTACAGGTGATCAATGAGCAGTTCTTC

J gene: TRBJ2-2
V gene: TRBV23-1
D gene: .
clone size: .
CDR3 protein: CASSPSGFNTGELFF
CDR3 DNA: TGCGCCAGCAGTCCTTCAGGGTTCAACACCGGGGAGCTGTTTTTT

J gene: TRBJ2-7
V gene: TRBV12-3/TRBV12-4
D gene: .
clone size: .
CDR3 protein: CASSFLVGGYEQYF
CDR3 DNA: TGTGCCAGCAGTTTCCTCGTGGGGGGCTACGAGCAGTACTTC

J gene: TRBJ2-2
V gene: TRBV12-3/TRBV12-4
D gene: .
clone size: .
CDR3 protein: CASSRFEFRELFF
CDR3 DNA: TGTGCCAGCAGTAGATTTGAGTTTCGGGAGCTGTTTTTT

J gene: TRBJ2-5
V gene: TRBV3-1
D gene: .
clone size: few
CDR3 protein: CASSPYRDQETQYF
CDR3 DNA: TGTGCCAGCAGCCCGTACCGGGATCAAGAGACCCAGTACTTC

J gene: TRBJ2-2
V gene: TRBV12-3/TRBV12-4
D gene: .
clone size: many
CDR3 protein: CASSLNRNTGELFF
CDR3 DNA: TGTGCCAGCAGCTTGAACAGGAACACCGGGGAGCTGTTTTTT

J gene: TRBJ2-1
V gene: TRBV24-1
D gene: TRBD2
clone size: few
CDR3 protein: CATSDLKTSGRAGDSYNEQFF
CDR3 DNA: TGTGCCACCAGTGACCTGAAGACTAGCGGGAGGGCCGGAGATTCCTACAATGAGCAGTTCTTC

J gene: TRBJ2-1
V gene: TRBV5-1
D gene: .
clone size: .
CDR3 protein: CASSPGRAGQGEQFF
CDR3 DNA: TGCGCCAGCAGCCCCGGCCGGGCAGGGCAGGGAGAGCAGTTCTTC

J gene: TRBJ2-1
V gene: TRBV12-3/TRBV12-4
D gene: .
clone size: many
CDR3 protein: CASSKQGHEQFF
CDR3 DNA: TGTGCCAGCAGTAAACAGGGCCATGAGCAGTTCTTC

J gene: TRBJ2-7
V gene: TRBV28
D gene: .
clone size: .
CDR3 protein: CASSFGPAPVQYF
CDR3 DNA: TGTGCCAGCAGTTTTGGTCCAGCGCCAGTGCAGTACTTC

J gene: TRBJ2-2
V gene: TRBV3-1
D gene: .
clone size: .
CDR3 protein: CASSETGTQWGGELFF
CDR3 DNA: TGTGCCAGCAGCGAAACCGGGACACAATGGGGCGGGGAGCTGTTTTTT

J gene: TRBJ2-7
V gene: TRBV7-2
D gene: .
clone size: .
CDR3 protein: CASSLERGTSYEQYF
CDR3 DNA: TGTGCCAGCAGCTTAGAGAGAGGGACCTCCTACGAGCAGTACTTC

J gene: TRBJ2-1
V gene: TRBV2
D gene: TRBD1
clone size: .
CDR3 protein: CASSEQGALNEQFF
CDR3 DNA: TGTGCCAGCAGTGAACAGGGGGCGTTGAATGAGCAGTTCTTC

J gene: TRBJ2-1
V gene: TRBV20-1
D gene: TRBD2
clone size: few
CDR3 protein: CSAKTIAGGIYNEQFF
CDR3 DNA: TGCAGTGCTAAAACGATAGCGGGAGGAATCTACAATGAGCAGTTCTTC

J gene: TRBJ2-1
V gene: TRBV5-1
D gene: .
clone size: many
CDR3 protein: CASSVRAADEQFF
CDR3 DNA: TGCGCCAGCAGTGTAAGGGCCGCGGATGAGCAGTTCTTC

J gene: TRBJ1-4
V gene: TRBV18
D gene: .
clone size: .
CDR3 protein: CASSPPGLGGEKLFF
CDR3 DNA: TGTGCCAGCTCACCACCGGGACTCGGGGGTGAAAAACTGTTTTTT